Presented here are 3 T cell receptor beta chains from one specimen sequenced in a study of radiotherapy plus CTLA-4 blockade in lung cancer. Repertoires were generated with immunoSEQ multiplex PCR, while TCRdb's copy carries only in-frame clones and drops some. The top ten clones hold roughly 4.5% of a sample with 30,000 to 40,000 clones, approximately 77% of them seen once. The sample consisted of peripheral blood, taken from a patient treated with radiotherapy plus ipilimumab. Receptors were obtained from a human donor with non-small cell lung cancer whose response to radiotherapy plus ipilimumab could not be evaluated.

V gene TRBV7-2 combines with J gene TRBJ2-5; 8 nucleotides line up with TRBD2. The DNA end lines up better with TRBJ2-7; the J call may be wrong. The germline CDR1 and CDR2 sequences are SGHTA and FQGNSA. CDR3 size: 13 residues. The CDR3 reads CASRAGAGYEQYF. The CDR3 coding sequence is TGTGCCAGCAGAGCGGGAGCTGGTTACGAGCAGTACTTC.

J is TRBJ1-6 and V is TRBV30, with D possibly being TRBD1 (5 bases). The CDR3 extends over 14 amino acids. Germline V CDR1 and CDR2: GTSNPN, SVGIG (reference sequence). Trimming cost V 0 bases and J 8 bases, with 11 bases left between them. CDR3 DNA sequence: TGTGCCTGGAGTGTAATCAGGGCAGATTCACCCCTCCACTTT. The encoded protein is CAWSVIRADSPLHF.

This clone appeared a single time. The chain has TRBV11-2 and TRBJ2-7; 7 bases are shared with TRBD1. With V trimmed by 5 bases and J by 7 bases, 14 bases remained unmatched. The V gene's germline CDR1 is SGHAT and CDR2 FQNNGV. The CDR3 covers 15 residues. In DNA, the CDR3 is TGTGCCAGCAGCGAGACAGGGAGCTTCTCCGGGGAGCAGTACTTC. Its protein product is CASSETGSFSGEQYF.